Here is one TCR beta chain with its context. Its target is not known. CDR1 LNHDA and CDR2 SQIVND come from the germline V gene (reference sequence). The length of the CDR3 is 12 residues. The V and J ends lost 4 bases and 7 bases respectively, with 10 bases between them. A second PCR, run for about 6 to 12 cycles, used a sample-barcoded 5' primer plus a J-beta primer mix. Every cDNA molecule bore a tag from a template-switch adaptor containing 12 random nucleotides. TCRdb fed the 5' RACE reads into MiXCR, producing one record per CDR3 protein. The sample carries about a million distinct CDR3 sequences, roughly two fifths recorded once. This specimen comes from a study of blood T cells in healthy people across ages. Study conclusions and caveats: Diversity was higher, and naive CD4+ cells more numerous, in long-lived donors than in aged donors.

The V call is TRBV19, the J call TRBJ2-5, with D perhaps matching TRBD2 (5 bases). This TCR derives from a man aged 18 to 30 in good health. The specimen sequenced was blood. CDR3 nucleotide sequence: TGTGCCAGTAGTAACGGGGTGGGGACCCAGTACTTC. It encodes CASSNGVGTQYF. The entire variable domain, with the rest obtained from reference TRBV19 and TRBJ2-5, is as follows: DGGITQSPKYLFRKEGQNVTLSCEQNLNHDAMYWYRQDPGQGLRLIYYSQIVNDFQKGDIAEGYSVSREKKESFPLTVTSAQKNPTAFYLCASSNGVGTQYFGPGTRLLVL.